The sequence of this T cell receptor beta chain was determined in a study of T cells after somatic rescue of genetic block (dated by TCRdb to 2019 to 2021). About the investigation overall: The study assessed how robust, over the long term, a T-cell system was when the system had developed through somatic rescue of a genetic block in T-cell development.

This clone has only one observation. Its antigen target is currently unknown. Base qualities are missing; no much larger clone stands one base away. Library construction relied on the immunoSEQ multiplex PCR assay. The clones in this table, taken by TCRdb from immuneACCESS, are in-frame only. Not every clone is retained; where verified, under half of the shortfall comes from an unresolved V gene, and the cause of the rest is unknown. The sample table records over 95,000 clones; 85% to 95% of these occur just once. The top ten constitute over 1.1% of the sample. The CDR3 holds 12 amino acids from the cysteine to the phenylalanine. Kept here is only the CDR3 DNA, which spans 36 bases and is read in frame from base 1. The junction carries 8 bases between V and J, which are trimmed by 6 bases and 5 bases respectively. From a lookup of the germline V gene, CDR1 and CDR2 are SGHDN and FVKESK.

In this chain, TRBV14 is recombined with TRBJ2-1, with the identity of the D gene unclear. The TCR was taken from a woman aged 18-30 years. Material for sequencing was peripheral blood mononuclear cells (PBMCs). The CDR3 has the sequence CASSPQHNEQFF. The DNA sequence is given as TGTGCCAGCAGTCCGCAGCACAATGAGCAGTTCTTC.